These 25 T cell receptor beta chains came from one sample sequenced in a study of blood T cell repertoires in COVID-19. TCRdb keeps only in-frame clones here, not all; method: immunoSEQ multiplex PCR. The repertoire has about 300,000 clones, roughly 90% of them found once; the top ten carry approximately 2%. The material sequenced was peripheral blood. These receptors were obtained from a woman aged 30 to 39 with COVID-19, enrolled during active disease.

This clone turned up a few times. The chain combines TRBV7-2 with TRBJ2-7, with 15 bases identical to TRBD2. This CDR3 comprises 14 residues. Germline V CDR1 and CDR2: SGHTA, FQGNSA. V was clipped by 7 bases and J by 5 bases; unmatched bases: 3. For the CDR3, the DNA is TGTGCCAGCACAGGACTAGCGGGAGGGGACGAGCAGTACTTC. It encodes CASTGLAGGDEQYF.

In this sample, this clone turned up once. The CDR3 nucleotides read TGTGCCTGGAGCGGAGAGGTTCTCGATGAGCAGTTCTTC. Amino acids: CAWSGEVLDEQFF. The chain uses TRBV30 and TRBJ2-1, with D uncertain. V shed 3 bases and J shed 8 bases, with 14 bases lying between them. The germline V gene has CDR1 GTSNPN and CDR2 SVGIG (reference sequence). The CDR3 extends over 13 amino acids.

The CDR3 DNA reads as TGTGCCAGCAGTCGTCCGACAGGATCTACCGGGGAGCTGTTTTTT. As protein: CASSRPTGSTGELFF. This sequence joins TRBV6-5 and TRBJ2-2, with a possible D match to TRBD1 (6 bases). CDR3 length: 15 residues. From germline, CDR1 is MNHEY and CDR2 SVGAGI. The V gene lost 5 bases and the J gene lost 5 bases, with 15 bases spanning the gap.

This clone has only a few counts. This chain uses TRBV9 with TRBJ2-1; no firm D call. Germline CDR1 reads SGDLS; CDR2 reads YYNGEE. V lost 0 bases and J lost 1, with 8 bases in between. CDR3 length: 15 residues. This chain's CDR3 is CASSVGSASYNEQFF. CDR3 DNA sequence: TGTGCCAGCAGCGTAGGGAGTGCTTCCTACAATGAGCAGTTCTTC.

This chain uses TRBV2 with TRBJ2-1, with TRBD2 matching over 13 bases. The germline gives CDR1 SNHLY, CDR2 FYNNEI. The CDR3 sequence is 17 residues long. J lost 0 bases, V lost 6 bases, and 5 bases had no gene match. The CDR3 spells CASRWTSGSLSYNEQFF. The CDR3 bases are TGTGCCAGCAGATGGACTAGCGGGAGCCTCTCCTACAATGAGCAGTTCTTC. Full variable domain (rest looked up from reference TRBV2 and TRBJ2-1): EPEVTQTPSHQVTQMGQEVILRCVPISNHLYFYWYRQILGQKVEFLVSFYNNEISEKSEIFDDQFSVERPDGSNFTLKIRSTKLEDSAMYFCASRWTSGSLSYNEQFFGPGTRLTVL.

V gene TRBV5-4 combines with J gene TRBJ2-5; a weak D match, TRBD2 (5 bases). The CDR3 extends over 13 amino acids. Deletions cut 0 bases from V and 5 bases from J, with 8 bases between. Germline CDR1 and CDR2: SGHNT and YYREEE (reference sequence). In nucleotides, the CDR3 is TGTGCCAGCAGCTTGGGAGGGTTGGAGACCCAGTACTTC. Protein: CASSLGGLETQYF.

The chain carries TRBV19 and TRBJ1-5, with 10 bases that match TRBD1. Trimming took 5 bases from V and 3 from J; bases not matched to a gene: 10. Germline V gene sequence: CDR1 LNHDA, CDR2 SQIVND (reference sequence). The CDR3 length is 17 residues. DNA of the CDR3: TGTGCCAGTAGTTTCCCCCCAGGGACAGGGGCCAATCAGCCCCAGCATTTT. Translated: CASSFPPGTGANQPQHF.

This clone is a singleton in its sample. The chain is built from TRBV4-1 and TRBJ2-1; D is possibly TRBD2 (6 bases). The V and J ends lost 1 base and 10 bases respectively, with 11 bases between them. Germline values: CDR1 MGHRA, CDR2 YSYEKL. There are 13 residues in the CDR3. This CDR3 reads CASSQVEGREQFF. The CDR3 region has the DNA TGCGCCAGCAGCCAAGTGGAGGGGAGAGAGCAGTTCTTC.

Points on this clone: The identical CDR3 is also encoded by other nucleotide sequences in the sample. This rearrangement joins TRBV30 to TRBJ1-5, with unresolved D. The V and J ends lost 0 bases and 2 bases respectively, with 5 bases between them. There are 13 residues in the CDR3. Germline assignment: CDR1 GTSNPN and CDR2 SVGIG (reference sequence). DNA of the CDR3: TGTGCCTGGAGTGTAACTGGCAATCAGCCCCAGCATTTT. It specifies CAWSVTGNQPQHF.

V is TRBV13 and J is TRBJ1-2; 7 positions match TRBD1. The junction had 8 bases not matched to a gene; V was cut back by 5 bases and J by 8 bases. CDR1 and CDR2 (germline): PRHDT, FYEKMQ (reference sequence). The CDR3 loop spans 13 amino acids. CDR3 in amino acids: CASSPQTGIGYTF. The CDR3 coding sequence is TGTGCCAGCAGCCCCCAGACAGGGATCGGCTACACCTTC. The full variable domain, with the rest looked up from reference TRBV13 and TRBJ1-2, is AAGVIQSPRHLIKEKRETATLKCYPIPRHDTVYWYQQGPGQDPQFLISFYEKMQSDKGSIPDRFSAQQFSDYHSELNMSSLELGDSALYFCASSPQTGIGYTFGSGTRLTVV.

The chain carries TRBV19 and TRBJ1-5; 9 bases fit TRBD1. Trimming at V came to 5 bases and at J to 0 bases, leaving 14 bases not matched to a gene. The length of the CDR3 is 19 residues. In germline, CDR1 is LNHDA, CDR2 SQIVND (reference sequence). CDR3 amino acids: CASSLLPGQGSYSNQPQHF. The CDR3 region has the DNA TGTGCCAGTAGTCTTCTCCCGGGACAGGGATCATATAGCAATCAGCCCCAGCATTTT.

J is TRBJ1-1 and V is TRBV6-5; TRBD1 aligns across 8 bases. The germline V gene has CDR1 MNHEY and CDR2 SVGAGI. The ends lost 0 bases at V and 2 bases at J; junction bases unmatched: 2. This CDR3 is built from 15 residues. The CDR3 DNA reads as TGTGCCAGCAGTTACTCCGGGACAGGCAACACTGAAGCTTTCTTT. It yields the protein CASSYSGTGNTEAFF.

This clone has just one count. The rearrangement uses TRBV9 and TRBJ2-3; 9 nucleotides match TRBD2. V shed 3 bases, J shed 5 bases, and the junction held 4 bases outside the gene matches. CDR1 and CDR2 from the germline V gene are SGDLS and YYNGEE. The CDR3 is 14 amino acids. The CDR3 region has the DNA TGTGCCAGCAGCGGTAGCGGGAGTGGAGATACGCAGTATTTT. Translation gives CASSGSGSGDTQYF.

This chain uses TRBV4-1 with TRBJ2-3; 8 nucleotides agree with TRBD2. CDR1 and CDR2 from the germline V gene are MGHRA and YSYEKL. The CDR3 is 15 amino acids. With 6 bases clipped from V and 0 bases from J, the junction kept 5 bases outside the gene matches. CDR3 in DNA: TGCGCCAGCAGACCCTCTAGCGGGAGCACAGATACGCAGTATTTT. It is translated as CASRPSSGSTDTQYF.

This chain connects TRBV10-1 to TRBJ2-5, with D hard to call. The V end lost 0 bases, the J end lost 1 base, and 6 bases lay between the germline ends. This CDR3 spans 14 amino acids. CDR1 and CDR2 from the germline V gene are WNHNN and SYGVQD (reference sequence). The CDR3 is CASSESASQETQYF. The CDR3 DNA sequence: TGCGCCAGCAGTGAGTCGGCCAGCCAAGAGACCCAGTACTTC.

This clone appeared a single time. In nucleotides, the CDR3 is TGTGCCAGCAGTCGGGACAGGGGAGCGGGACCGCAGTATTTT. Residues: CASSRDRGAGPQYF. The chain is built from TRBV11-1 and TRBJ2-3; TRBD1 matches 10 bases. Germline CDR1 SGHAT, CDR2 FQDESV (reference sequence). V gave up 6 bases and J gave up 10 bases; unmatched junction bases: 10. The CDR3 covers 14 residues.

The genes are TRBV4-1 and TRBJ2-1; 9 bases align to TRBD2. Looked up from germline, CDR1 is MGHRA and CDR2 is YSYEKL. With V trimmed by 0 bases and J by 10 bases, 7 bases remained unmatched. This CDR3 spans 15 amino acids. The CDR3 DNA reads TGCGCCAGCAGCCAAGATGGTGGCGGGAGGGGAGAGCAGTTCTTC. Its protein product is CASSQDGGGRGEQFF.

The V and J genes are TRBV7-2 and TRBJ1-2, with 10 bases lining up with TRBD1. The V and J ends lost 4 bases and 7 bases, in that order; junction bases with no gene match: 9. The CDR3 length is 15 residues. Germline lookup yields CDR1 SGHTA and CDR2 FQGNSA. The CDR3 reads CASSSDRGRIFGYTF. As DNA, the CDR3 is TGTGCCAGCAGCTCCGACAGGGGGCGTATTTTTGGCTACACCTTC.

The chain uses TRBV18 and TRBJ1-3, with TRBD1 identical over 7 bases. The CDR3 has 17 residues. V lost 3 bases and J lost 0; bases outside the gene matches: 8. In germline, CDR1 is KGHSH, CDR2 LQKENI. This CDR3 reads CASSPQGQPFSGNTIYF. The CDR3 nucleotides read TGTGCCAGCTCACCTCAGGGACAGCCTTTCTCTGGAAACACCATATATTTT.

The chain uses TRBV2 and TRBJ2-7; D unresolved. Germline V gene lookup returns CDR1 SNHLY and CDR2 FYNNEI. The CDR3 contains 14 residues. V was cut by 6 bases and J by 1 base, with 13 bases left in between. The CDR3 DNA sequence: TGTGCCAGCAGCCGTGGCCCCGTGTCCTACGAGCAGTACTTC. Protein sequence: CASSRGPVSYEQYF.

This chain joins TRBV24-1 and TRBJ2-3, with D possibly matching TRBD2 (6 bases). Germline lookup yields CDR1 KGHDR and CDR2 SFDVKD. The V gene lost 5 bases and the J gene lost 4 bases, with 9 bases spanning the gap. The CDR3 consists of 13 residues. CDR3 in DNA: TGTGCCACCAGTGCAGGAGGGGCAGATACGCAGTATTTT. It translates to CATSAGGADTQYF.

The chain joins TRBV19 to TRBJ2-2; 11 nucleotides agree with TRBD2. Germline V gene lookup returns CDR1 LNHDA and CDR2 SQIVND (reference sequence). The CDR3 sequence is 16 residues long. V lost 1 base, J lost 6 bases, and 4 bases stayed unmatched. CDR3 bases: TGTGCCAGTAGTATAGTTAGCGGGAGGGGGTCCGGGGAGCTGTTTTTT. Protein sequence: CASSIVSGRGSGELFF.

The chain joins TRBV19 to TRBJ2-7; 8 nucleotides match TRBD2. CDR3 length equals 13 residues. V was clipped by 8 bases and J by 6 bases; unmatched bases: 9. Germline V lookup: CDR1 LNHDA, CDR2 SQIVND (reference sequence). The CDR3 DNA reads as TGTGCCAGTCGAAAGCGGGAGTTTGCCGAGCAGTACTTC. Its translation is CASRKREFAEQYF.

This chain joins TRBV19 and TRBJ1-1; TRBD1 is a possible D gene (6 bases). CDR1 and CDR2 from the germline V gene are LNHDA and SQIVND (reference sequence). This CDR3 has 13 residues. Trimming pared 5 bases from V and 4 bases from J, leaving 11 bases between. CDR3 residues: CASSEGVGTEAFF. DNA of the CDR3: TGTGCCAGTAGTGAGGGGGTAGGCACTGAAGCTTTCTTT.

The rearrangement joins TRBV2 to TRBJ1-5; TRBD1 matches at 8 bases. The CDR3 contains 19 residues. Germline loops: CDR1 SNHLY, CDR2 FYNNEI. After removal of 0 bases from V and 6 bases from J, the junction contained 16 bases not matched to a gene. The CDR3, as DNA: TGTGCCAGCAGTGAAGCGGGGTCTTTGGGCAGGGGGCGAAGTCAGCCCCAGCATTTT. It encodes CASSEAGSLGRGRSQPQHF.